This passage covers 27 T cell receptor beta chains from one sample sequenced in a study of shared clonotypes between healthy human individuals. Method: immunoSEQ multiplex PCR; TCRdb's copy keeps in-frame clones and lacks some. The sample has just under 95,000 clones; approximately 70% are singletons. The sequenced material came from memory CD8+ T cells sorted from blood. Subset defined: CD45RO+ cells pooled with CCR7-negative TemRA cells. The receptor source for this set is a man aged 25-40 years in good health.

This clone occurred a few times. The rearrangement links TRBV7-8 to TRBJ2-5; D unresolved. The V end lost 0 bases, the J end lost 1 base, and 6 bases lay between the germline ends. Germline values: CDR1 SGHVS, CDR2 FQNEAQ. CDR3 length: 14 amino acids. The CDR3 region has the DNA TGTGCCAGCAGCTTAGCGTTTAGCCAAGAGACCCAGTACTTC. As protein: CASSLAFSQETQYF.

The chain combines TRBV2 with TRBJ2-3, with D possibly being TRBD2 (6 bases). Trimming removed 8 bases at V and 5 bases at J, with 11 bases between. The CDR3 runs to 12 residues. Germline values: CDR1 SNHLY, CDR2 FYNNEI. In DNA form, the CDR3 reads TGTGCCAGCCTGGGGGGTAGAGATACGCAGTATTTT. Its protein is CASLGGRDTQYF.

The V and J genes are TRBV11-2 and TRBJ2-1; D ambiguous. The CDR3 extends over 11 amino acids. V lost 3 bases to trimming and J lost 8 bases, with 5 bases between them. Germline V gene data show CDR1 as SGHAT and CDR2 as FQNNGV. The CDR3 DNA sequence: TGTGCCAGCAGCTTTTGGGATGAGCAGTTCTTC. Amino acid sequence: CASSFWDEQFF. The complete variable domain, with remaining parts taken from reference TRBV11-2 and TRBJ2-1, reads EAGVAQSPRYKIIEKRQSVAFWCNPISGHATLYWYQQILGQGPKLLIQFQNNGVVDDSQLPKDRFSAERLKGVDSTLKIQPAKLEDSAVYLCASSFWDEQFFGPGTRLTVL.

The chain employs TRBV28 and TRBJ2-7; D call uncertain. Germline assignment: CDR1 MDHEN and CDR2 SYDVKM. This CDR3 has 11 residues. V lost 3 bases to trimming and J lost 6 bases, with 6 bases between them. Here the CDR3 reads CASSFNAEQYF. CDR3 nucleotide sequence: TGTGCCAGCAGTTTCAATGCCGAGCAGTACTTC. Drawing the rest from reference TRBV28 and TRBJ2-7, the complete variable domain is DVKVTQSSRYLVKRTGEKVFLECVQDMDHENMFWYRQDPGLGLRLIYFSYDVKMKEKGDIPEGYSVSREKKERFSLILESASTNQTSMYLCASSFNAEQYFGPGTRLTVT.

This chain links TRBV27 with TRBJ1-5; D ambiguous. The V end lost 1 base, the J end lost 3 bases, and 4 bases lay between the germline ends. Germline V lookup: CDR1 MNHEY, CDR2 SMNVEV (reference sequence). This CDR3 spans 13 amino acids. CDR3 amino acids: CASSLYPNQPQHF. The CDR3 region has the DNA TGTGCCAGCAGTTTATACCCCAATCAGCCCCAGCATTTT.

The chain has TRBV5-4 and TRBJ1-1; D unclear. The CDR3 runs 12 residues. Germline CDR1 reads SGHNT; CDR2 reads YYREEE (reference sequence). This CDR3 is CASGWEAKEAFF. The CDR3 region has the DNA TGTGCAAGCGGTTGGGAGGCCAAGGAAGCTTTCTTT.

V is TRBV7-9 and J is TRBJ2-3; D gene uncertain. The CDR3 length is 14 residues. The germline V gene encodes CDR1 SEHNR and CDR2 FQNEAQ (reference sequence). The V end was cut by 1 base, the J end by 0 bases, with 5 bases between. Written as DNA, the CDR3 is TGTGCCAGCAGCTTAGAGGGCAGCACAGATACGCAGTATTTT. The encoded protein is CASSLEGSTDTQYF.

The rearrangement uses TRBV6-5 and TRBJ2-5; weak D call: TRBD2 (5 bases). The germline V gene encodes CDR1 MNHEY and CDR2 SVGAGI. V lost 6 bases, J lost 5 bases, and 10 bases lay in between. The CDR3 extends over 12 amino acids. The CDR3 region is CASRDPGETQYF. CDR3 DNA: TGTGCCAGCAGAGACCCGGGGGAGACCCAGTACTTC.

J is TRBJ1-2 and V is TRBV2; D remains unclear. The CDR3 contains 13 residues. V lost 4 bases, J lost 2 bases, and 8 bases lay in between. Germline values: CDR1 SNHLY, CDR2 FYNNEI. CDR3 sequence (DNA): TGTGCCAGCAGTGCCGGGCAAAACTATGGCTACACCTTC. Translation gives CASSAGQNYGYTF.

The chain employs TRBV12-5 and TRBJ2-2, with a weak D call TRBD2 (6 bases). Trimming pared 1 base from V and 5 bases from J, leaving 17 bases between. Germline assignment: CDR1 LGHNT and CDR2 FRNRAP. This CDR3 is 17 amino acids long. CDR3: CASGLARGLGWTGELFF. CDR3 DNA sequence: TGTGCTAGTGGTTTGGCGCGGGGACTTGGTTGGACCGGGGAGCTGTTTTTT.

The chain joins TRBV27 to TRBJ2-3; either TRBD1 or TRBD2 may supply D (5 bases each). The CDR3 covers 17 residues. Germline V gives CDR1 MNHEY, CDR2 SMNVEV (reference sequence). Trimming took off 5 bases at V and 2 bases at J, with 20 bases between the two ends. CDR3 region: CASSPEGTITPTDTQYF. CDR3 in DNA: TGTGCCAGCAGTCCCGAAGGGACCATAACCCCCACAGATACGCAGTATTTT.

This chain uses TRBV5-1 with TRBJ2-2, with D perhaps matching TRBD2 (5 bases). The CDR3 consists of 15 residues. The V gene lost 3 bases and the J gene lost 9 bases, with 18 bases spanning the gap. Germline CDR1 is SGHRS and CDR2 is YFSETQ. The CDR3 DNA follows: TGCGCCAGCAGCTCTCGGACTGGAGGCGACCGGGAGCTGTTTTTT. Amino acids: CASSSRTGGDRELFF.

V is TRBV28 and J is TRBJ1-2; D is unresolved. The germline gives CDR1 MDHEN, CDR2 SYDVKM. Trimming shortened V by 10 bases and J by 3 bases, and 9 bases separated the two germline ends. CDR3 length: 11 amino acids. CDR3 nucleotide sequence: TGTGCCACAGCATCTGACTATGGCTACACCTTC. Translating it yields CATASDYGYTF.

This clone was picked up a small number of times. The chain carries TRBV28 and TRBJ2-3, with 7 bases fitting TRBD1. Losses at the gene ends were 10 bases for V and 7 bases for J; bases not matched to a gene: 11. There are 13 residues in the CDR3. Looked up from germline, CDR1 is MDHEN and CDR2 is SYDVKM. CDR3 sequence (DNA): TGTGCCATCTCCTCCGGGACAGCTTATACGCAGTATTTT. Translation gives CAISSGTAYTQYF.

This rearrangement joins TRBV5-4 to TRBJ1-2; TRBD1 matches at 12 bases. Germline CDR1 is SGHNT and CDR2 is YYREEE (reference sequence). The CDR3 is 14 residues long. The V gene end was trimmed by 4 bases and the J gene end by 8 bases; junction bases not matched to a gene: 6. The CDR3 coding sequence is TGTGCCAGCAGCCCGGGGACAGGGGGCGAGGGCTACACCTTC. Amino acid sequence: CASSPGTGGEGYTF.

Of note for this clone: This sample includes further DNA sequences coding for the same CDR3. For the CDR3, the DNA is TGTGCCAGCAGGTGGACAGAGAATCAGCCCCAGCATTTT. It is translated as CASRWTENQPQHF. The chain employs TRBV28 and TRBJ1-5, with D tentatively TRBD1 (6 bases). The germline gives CDR1 MDHEN, CDR2 SYDVKM. There are 13 residues in the CDR3. V was trimmed by 6 bases and J by 4 bases, leaving 10 bases between them.

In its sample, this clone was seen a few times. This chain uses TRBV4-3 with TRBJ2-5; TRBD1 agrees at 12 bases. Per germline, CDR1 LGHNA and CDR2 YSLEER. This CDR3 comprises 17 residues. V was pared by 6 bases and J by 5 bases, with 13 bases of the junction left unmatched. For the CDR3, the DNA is TGCGCCAGCAGTCTTAAGGCACCCGGGACAGGGGGCGAGACCCAGTACTTC. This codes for CASSLKAPGTGGETQYF.

DNA for the CDR3: TGCGCCAGCAGCCAAGATGGGGGTGGGTACACAGATACGCAGTATTTT. Its translation: CASSQDGGGYTDTQYF. This chain uses TRBV4-1 with TRBJ2-3; the D call may be TRBD1 or TRBD2 (5 bases each). The CDR3 has 16 residues. The germline gives CDR1 MGHRA, CDR2 YSYEKL. Trimming cost V 0 bases and J 2 bases, with 12 bases left between them.

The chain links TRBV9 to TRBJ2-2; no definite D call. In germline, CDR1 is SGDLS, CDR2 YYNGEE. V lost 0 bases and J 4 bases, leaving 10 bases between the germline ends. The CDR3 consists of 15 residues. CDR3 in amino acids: CASSVVDSSTGELFF. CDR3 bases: TGTGCCAGCAGCGTAGTGGATAGTTCCACCGGGGAGCTGTTTTTT.

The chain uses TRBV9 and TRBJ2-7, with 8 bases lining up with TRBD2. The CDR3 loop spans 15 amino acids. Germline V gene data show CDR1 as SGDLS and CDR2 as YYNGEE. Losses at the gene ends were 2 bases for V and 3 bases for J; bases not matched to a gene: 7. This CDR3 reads CASSVGVAGIYEQYF. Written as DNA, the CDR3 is TGTGCCAGCAGCGTCGGAGTAGCGGGGATCTACGAGCAGTACTTC.

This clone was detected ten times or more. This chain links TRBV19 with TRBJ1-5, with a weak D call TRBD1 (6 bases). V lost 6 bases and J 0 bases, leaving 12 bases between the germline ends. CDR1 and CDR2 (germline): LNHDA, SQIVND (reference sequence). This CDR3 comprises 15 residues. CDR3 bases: TGTGCCAGTAGACCAGGGGCACATAGCAATCAGCCCCAGCATTTT. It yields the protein CASRPGAHSNQPQHF.

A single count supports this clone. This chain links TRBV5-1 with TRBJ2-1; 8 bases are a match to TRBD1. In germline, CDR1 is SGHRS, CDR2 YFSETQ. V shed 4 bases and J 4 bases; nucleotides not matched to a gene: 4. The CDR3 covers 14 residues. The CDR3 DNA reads TGCGCCAGCAGCCCGGGGGACAGGTACAATGAGCAGTTCTTC. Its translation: CASSPGDRYNEQFF.

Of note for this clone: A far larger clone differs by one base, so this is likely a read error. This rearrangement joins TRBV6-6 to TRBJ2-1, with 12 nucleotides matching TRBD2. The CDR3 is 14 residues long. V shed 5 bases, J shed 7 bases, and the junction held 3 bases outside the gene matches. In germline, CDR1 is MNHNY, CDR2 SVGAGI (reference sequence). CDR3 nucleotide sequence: TGTGCCAGCAGTGACGGGACTAGCGGGAATGAGCAGTTCTTC. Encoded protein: CASSDGTSGNEQFF.

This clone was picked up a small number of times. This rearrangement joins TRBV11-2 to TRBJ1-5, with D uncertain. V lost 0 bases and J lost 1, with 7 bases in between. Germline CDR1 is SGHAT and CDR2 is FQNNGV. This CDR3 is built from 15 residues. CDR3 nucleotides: TGTGCCAGCAGCTTAGATGGCGGAAGCAATCAGCCCCAGCATTTT. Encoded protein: CASSLDGGSNQPQHF.

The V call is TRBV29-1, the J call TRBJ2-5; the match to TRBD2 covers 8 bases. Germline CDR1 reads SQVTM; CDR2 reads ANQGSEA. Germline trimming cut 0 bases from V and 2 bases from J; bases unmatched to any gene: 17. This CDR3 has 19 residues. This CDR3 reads CSVEDGVQGSGSSQETQYF. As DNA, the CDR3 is TGCAGCGTTGAAGACGGCGTGCAAGGGAGCGGGAGTAGTCAAGAGACCCAGTACTTC.

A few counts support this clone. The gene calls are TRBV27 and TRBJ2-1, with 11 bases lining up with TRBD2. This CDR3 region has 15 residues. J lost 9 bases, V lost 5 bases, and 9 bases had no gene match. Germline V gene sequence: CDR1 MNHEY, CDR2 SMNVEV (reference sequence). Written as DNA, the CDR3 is TGTGCCAGCAGTGTCACTAGCGGGAGTTTTACTGAGCAGTTCTTC. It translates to CASSVTSGSFTEQFF.

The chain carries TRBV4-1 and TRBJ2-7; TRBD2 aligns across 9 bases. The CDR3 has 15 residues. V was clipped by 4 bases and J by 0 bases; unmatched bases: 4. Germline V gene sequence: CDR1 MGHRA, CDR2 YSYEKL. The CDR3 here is CASSPRGGASYEQYF. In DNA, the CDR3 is TGCGCCAGCAGCCCCCGCGGGGGGGCCTCCTACGAGCAGTACTTC.